The 26 T cell receptor beta chains below all came from one sample that was sequenced in a study of T cells in women clearing cervical HPV infection. Sequencing was performed with immunoSEQ multiplex PCR; in TCRdb, only in-frame clones are kept and a portion is missing. This sample contains over 30,000 clones. The sample was blood buffy coat. The origin of the receptors is a woman between 18 and 75 years old with a cervical HPV16 infection that either progressed to CIN3+ or cleared (not recorded which).

As regards this clone: The sequenced fragment ends 3 residues before the CDR3 boundary, so the rest is inferred from the germline J gene. V and J are TRBV9 and TRBJ2-2, with a weak D call TRBD2 (5 bases). CDR1 and CDR2 from the germline V gene are SGDLS and YYNGEE. V gave up 2 bases and J gave up 6 bases, with 8 bases separating them. This CDR3 has 13 amino acids. CDR3 sequence: CASSVRVSGELFF. Incomplete CDR3 DNA: TGTGCCAGCAGCGTGAGGGTTTCCGGGGAG.

Worth noting for this clone: The sequenced fragment ends 3 residues before the CDR3 boundary, so the rest is inferred from the germline J gene. The V call is TRBV14, the J call TRBJ1-6; D gene ambiguous. CDR3 length: 13 amino acids. CDR1 and CDR2 from the germline V gene are SGHDN and FVKESK. The V and J ends lost 4 bases and 1 base respectively, with 2 bases between them. The sequenced part of the CDR3 DNA is TGTGCCAGCAGCCTATCCTATAATTCACCC. It codes for CASSLSYNSP. The whole CDR3 protein is CASSLSYNSPLHF.

As for this clone: The DNA ends 3 residues before the CDR3 does, and the rest of the CDR3 is filled in from the germline J gene. The J gene is TRBJ1-4, the V gene TRBV5-5, with D hard to call. Germline V lookup: CDR1 SGHKS, CDR2 YYEKEE (reference sequence). This CDR3 spans 14 amino acids. The ends were cut back, 5 bases at V and 3 bases at J, with 11 bases in the middle. CDR3 residues: CASRNRPSNEKLFF. Incomplete CDR3 DNA: TGTGCCAGCAGGAACAGACCCTCTAATGAAAAA.

Turning to this clone: The CDR3 is cut off 3 residues early in the read; its end comes from the germline J gene. The chain is built from TRBV20-1 and TRBJ1-6, with D possibly TRBD1 on 6 matching bases. CDR1 is DFQATT and CDR2 is SNEGSKA in the germline V gene (reference sequence). Trimming removed 0 bases at V and 7 bases at J, with 10 bases between. This CDR3 is 14 amino acids long. The DNA read from the CDR3 is TGCAGTGCTAGAGATCCAGGGGAGAATTCACCC. Its protein is CSARDPGENSP. The full CDR3 sequence reads CSARDPGENSPLHF.

A remark on this clone: The read terminates 3 residues ahead of where the CDR3 ends, so the germline J gene completes it. The chain links TRBV20-1 to TRBJ2-5; 9 bases map to TRBD1. From germline, CDR1 is DFQATT and CDR2 SNEGSKA (reference sequence). The CDR3 is 19 amino acids. V lost 0 bases, J lost 0 bases, and 14 bases stayed unmatched. CDR3 DNA (partial): TGCAGTGCTAGAGATTCGACAGGGGGTGCCAAAAATCACCAAGAGACC. Translation: CSARDSTGGAKNHQET. The entire CDR3 protein reads CSARDSTGGAKNHQETQYF.

For this clone: Read coverage stops 3 residues before the CDR3 terminus; the germline J gene supplies the remainder. The V call is TRBV14, the J call TRBJ2-3; the D is unclear. V was pared by 1 base and J by 7 bases, with 18 bases between. The CDR3 is 16 residues long. Germline CDR1 SGHDN, CDR2 FVKESK. CDR3 residues: CASSQVPFQRTYTQYF. The sequenced part of the CDR3 DNA is TGTGCCAGCAGCCAAGTTCCTTTTCAGCGAACATATACG.

The CDR3 region is CASTPSGGAGDTQYF. The covered CDR3 bases are TGTGCCAGTACCCCTAGCGGGGGGGCAGGAGATACG. The rearrangement uses TRBV19 and TRBJ2-3; TRBD2 matches 12 bases. The CDR3 is cut off 3 residues early in the read; its end comes from the germline J gene. With 7 bases clipped from V and 5 bases from J, the junction kept 7 bases outside the gene matches. This CDR3 has 15 residues. CDR1 is LNHDA, CDR2 SQIVND, per germline (reference sequence). Drawing the rest from reference TRBV19 and TRBJ2-3, the complete variable domain is DGGITQSPKYLFRKEGQNVTLSCEQNLNHDAMYWYRQDPGQGLRLIYYSQIVNDFQKGDIAEGYSVSREKKESFPLTVTSAQKNPTAFYLCASTPSGGAGDTQYFGPGTRLTVL.

As for this clone: The read ends 3 residues shy of where the CDR3 ends; the end is completed using the germline J gene. The chain combines TRBV6-2 or TRBV6-3 with TRBJ1-1, with TRBD1 matching 10 bases. With V trimmed by 5 bases and J by 5 bases, 5 bases remained unmatched. Germline V gene sequence: CDR1 MNHEY, CDR2 SVGEGT. CDR3 length: 14 residues. The part of the CDR3 DNA that was read is TGTGCCAGCAGTGGCCGGGACAGGGGTACTGAA. It encodes CASSGRDRGTE. The full CDR3 is CASSGRDRGTEAFF.

Details on this clone: The read is 3 residues too short to cover the CDR3 end, so that end is filled in from the germline J gene. The genes are TRBV7-2 and TRBJ1-2; D call uncertain. This CDR3 has 13 residues. The germline CDR1 and CDR2 sequences are SGHTA and FQGNSA. The CDR3: CASSLGRGNTYTF. The sequenced part of the CDR3 DNA is TGTGCCAGCAGTCTGGGTCGGGGAAATACC. The whole variable domain, filled in from reference TRBV7-2 and TRBJ1-2, reads GAGVSQSPSNKVTEKGKDVELRCDPISGHTALYWYRQSLGQGLEFLIYFQGNSAPDKSGLPSDRFSAERTGGSVSTLTIQRTQQEDSAVYLCASSLGRGNTYTFGSGTRLTVV.

As for this clone: The read ends 3 residues shy of where the CDR3 ends; the end is completed using the germline J gene. The V gene is TRBV5-1, the J gene TRBJ2-1; TRBD2 agrees at 8 bases. The germline V gene encodes CDR1 SGHRS and CDR2 YFSETQ. V lost 0 bases to trimming and J lost 1 base; unmatched junction nucleotides: 6. The CDR3 covers 17 residues. The DNA read from the CDR3 is TGCGCCAGCAGCTTGGCGGGCGGGGGGACTTCCTACAATGAG. Its translation is CASSLAGGGTSYNE. The full CDR3 is CASSLAGGGTSYNEQFF.

Remarks on this clone: The read halts 3 residues ahead of the CDR3 end, with the missing end drawn from the germline J gene. V gene TRBV2 combines with J gene TRBJ1-4; TRBD1 aligns across 9 bases. The CDR3 contains 15 residues. The V gene's germline CDR1 is SNHLY and CDR2 FYNNEI. J lost 7 bases, V lost 6 bases, and 9 bases had no gene match. Partial CDR3 DNA: TGTGCCAGCAGATCTGCCGGGACAGGGCCTGAAAAA. The encoded protein is CASRSAGTGPEK. The whole CDR3 sequence reads CASRSAGTGPEKLFF.

About this clone: From the germline J gene comes the end of the CDR3, since the read stops 3 residues before it. The chain has TRBV6-2 or TRBV6-3 and TRBJ1-5, with D uncertain. The V end lost 4 bases, the J end lost 4 bases, and 5 bases lay between the germline ends. Germline values: CDR1 MNHEY, CDR2 SVGEGT. The CDR3 spans 12 residues. CDR3 amino acids: CASSFLNQPQHF. Incomplete CDR3 DNA: TGTGCCAGCAGTTTTCTTAATCAGCCC.

On this clone: The read terminates 3 residues before the CDR3 end, so the remaining end is supplied by the germline J gene. The genes are TRBV10-2 and TRBJ1-2; 10 bases match TRBD1. V lost 6 bases, J lost 6 bases, and 7 bases stayed unmatched. Per germline, CDR1 WSHSY and CDR2 SAAADI. The CDR3 runs 14 residues. CDR3: CASRTGGLVNGYTF. The DNA read from the CDR3 is TGCGCCAGCAGGACAGGGGGCTTAGTTAATGGC.

Concerning this clone itself: Coverage ceases 3 residues before the CDR3 finishes, and the germline J gene fills in the end. The chain carries TRBV5-1 and TRBJ1-2; 7 bases map to TRBD1. The ends lost 0 bases at V and 2 bases at J; junction bases unmatched: 7. The germline CDR1 and CDR2 sequences are SGHRS and YFSETQ. CDR3 length: 16 residues. The part of the CDR3 DNA that was read is TGCGCCAGCAGCTTGGCTACGCAGGGGGTGAACTATGGC. It yields the protein CASSLATQGVNYG. The complete CDR3 protein is CASSLATQGVNYGYTF.

In the case of this clone: The read falls 3 residues short of the CDR3 end, and the missing part is taken from the germline J gene. The chain employs TRBV29-1 and TRBJ2-1; 11 bases map to TRBD2. The CDR3 is 13 residues long. Losses at the gene ends were 7 bases for V and 7 bases for J; bases not matched to a gene: 6. Germline V gene data show CDR1 as SQVTM and CDR2 as ANQGSEA. CDR3 protein: CSGGTSGLNEQFF. The CDR3 DNA, read in part, is TGCAGCGGAGGGACTAGCGGTCTAAATGAG.

For this clone: The read is 3 residues too short to cover the CDR3 end, so that end is filled in from the germline J gene. The chain combines TRBV29-1 with TRBJ2-2, with D hard to call. CDR1 and CDR2 (germline): SQVTM, ANQGSEA. The V end lost 4 bases, the J end lost 2 bases, and 14 bases lay between the germline ends. CDR3 length: 15 residues. The part of the CDR3 DNA that was read is TGCAGCGTTGTAGGGTCTCAGGCCAACACCGGGGAG. Amino acids: CSVVGSQANTGE. From start to end, the CDR3 is CSVVGSQANTGELFF.

Concerning this clone itself: The read gets to within 3 residues of the CDR3 end, and the germline J gene fills in the rest. The chain joins TRBV19 to TRBJ2-1; the match to TRBD1 covers 10 bases. Germline lookup yields CDR1 LNHDA and CDR2 SQIVND (reference sequence). CDR3 length equals 18 residues. V was clipped by 3 bases and J by 7 bases; unmatched bases: 15. The CDR3 bases that were read are TGTGCCAGTAGTATTGCGTTAGTGGACAGGGGGAAATTAAATGAG. It specifies CASSIALVDRGKLNE. The CDR3 in its entirety is CASSIALVDRGKLNEQFF.

The CDR3: CASSLLGLAAHEQYF. The sequenced part of the CDR3 DNA is TGCGCCAGCAGCTTGCTTGGATTAGCGGCACACGAG. The rearrangement joins TRBV5-1 to TRBJ2-7; D possibly corresponds to TRBD2 (6 bases). The read is 3 residues too short to cover the CDR3 end, so that end is filled in from the germline J gene. Germline V CDR1 and CDR2: SGHRS, YFSETQ. V gave up 1 base and J gave up 5 bases, with 16 bases separating them. The CDR3 covers 15 residues.

Note on this clone: The read stops 3 residues short of the end of the CDR3; the missing end is completed from the germline J gene. V gene TRBV30 combines with J gene TRBJ2-2; no reliable D call. Per the germline V gene, CDR1 is GTSNPN and CDR2 is SVGIG (reference sequence). This CDR3 has 13 amino acids. CDR3 loop: CAWRWAPNSPLFF. The CDR3 bases that were read are TGTGCCTGGAGGTGGGCGCCCAATTCACCG. Complete variable domain (other parts from reference TRBV30 and TRBJ2-2): SQTIHQWPATLVQPVGSPLSLECTVEGTSNPNLYWYRQAAGRGLQLLFYSVGIGQISSEVPQNLSASRPQDRQFILSSKKLLLSDSGFYLCAWRWAPNSPLFFGEGSRLTVL.

Details on this clone: The read gets to within 3 residues of the CDR3 end, and the germline J gene fills in the rest. The rearrangement uses TRBV6-2 or TRBV6-3 and TRBJ2-7; 8 nucleotides line up with TRBD2. With V trimmed by 4 bases and J by 5 bases, 13 bases remained unmatched. The length of the CDR3 is 16 residues. The germline gives CDR1 MNHEY, CDR2 SVGEGT. CDR3 in amino acids: CASSFPQAGAGDEQYF. The part of the CDR3 DNA that was read is TGTGCCAGCAGTTTTCCTCAAGCGGGGGCCGGGGACGAG.

For this clone: The read terminates 3 residues before the CDR3 end, so the remaining end is supplied by the germline J gene. The chain joins TRBV18 to TRBJ2-5; D gene unclear. Germline values: CDR1 KGHSH, CDR2 LQKENI. V was trimmed by 2 bases and J by 3 bases, leaving 10 bases between them. The CDR3 runs 14 residues. The CDR3 DNA, read in part, is TGTGCCAGCTCACCAGGAACAGAAAAAGAGACC. It codes for CASSPGTEKET. From start to end, the CDR3 is CASSPGTEKETQYF.

For this clone: The read ends 3 residues early relative to the CDR3; the germline J gene fills the gap. This chain links TRBV20-1 with TRBJ2-7; 9 nucleotides match TRBD1. CDR1 DFQATT and CDR2 SNEGSKA come from the germline V gene (reference sequence). V dropped 2 bases and J dropped 6; count of bases not matched to a gene: 2. The CDR3 has 12 residues. CDR3 bases read: TGCAGTGCTAGAACGGACAGGGGCGAG. It specifies CSARTDRGE. The full CDR3 reads CSARTDRGEQYF.

With regard to this clone: The CDR3 extends 3 residues past the end of the read, so its final part is completed from the germline J gene. This chain connects TRBV18 to TRBJ1-2; D remains ambiguous. This CDR3 comprises 12 residues. Germline V gene sequence: CDR1 KGHSH, CDR2 LQKENI. The CDR3 region is CASSKYTDTYTF. The part of the CDR3 DNA that was read is TGTGCCAGCTCAAAGTACACAGATACC.

Worth noting for this clone: From the germline J gene comes the end of the CDR3, since the read stops 3 residues before it. The chain employs TRBV20-1 and TRBJ2-3, with D maybe TRBD2 (6 bases). Germline values: CDR1 DFQATT, CDR2 SNEGSKA (reference sequence). The length of the CDR3 is 15 residues. The CDR3: CSARMGLIPGETQYF. CDR3 DNA, as far as it was read: TGCAGTGCTAGAATGGGACTCATCCCCGGGGAGACG.

The CDR3 sequence is CASWTSDDEQFF. CDR3 bases read: TGTGCCAGCTGGACTAGCGATGATGAG. This chain uses TRBV12-3 or TRBV12-4 with TRBJ2-1; 9 bases map to TRBD2. Read sequence stops 3 residues before the CDR3 end, and the germline J gene provides the missing end. J was trimmed by 8 bases and V by 8 bases; bases with no gene match: 4. The CDR3 sequence is 12 residues long.

As to this clone: The read finishes 3 residues shy of the CDR3 end, and the germline J gene is used to complete it. The J gene is TRBJ1-2, the V gene TRBV6-1; 8 bases fit TRBD1. The germline V gene encodes CDR1 MNHNS and CDR2 SASEGT. The CDR3 contains 16 residues. CDR3 sequence: CASSASQGVVTSDYTF. The part of the CDR3 DNA that was read is TGTGCCAGCAGTGCATCACAGGGGGTGGTAACTTCCGAC.